The 8 T cell receptor beta chains listed next were all sequenced from one sample in a study of blood T cell repertoires in COVID-19. The protocol was immunoSEQ multiplex PCR, while the TCRdb copy is restricted to in-frame clones and leaves out a portion. The sample includes over 400,000 clones, 86% seen only once; the top ten take approximately 1.4%. The source material was peripheral blood. These receptors were obtained from a woman in her twenties or thirties with active or convalescent COVID-19.

V and J are TRBV6-6 and TRBJ2-3; the match to TRBD2 covers 8 bases. Germline values: CDR1 MNHNY, CDR2 SVGAGI (reference sequence). The J segment lost 3 bases and the V segment lost 6 bases, leaving 2 bases of the junction unmatched. The CDR3 is 13 amino acids. The CDR3 region has the DNA TGTGCCAGCAGCGGGAGGGGAACAGATACGCAGTATTTT. As protein: CASSGRGTDTQYF.

The chain combines TRBV5-5 with TRBJ2-7; D is unresolved. The CDR3 has 12 residues. The germline V and J ends were trimmed by 4 bases and 4 bases, with 9 bases remaining between them. Germline V CDR1 and CDR2: SGHKS, YYEKEE (reference sequence). The CDR3 sequence is CASSTPGYEQYF. The CDR3, as DNA: TGTGCCAGCAGCACCCCAGGTTACGAGCAGTACTTC. Full variable domain (remainder filled in from reference TRBV5-5 and TRBJ2-7): DAGVTQSPTHLIKTRGQQVTLRCSPISGHKSVSWYQQVLGQGPQFIFQYYEKEERGRGNFPDRFSARQFPNYSSELNVNALLLGDSALYLCASSTPGYEQYFGPGTRLTVT.

The J gene is TRBJ1-1, the V gene TRBV19; D is unresolved. Trimming left V 6 bases short and J 6 bases short, with 11 bases between. The length of the CDR3 is 12 residues. Looked up from germline, CDR1 is LNHDA and CDR2 is SQIVND (reference sequence). CDR3 region: CASSEVNSEAFF. DNA of the CDR3: TGTGCCAGTAGCGAAGTAAACTCTGAAGCTTTCTTT. Variable domain in full (rest from reference TRBV19 and TRBJ1-1): DGGITQSPKYLFRKEGQNVTLSCEQNLNHDAMYWYRQDPGQGLRLIYYSQIVNDFQKGDIAEGYSVSREKKESFPLTVTSAQKNPTAFYLCASSEVNSEAFFGQGTRLTVV.

The chain couples TRBV29-1 to TRBJ1-3; 7 positions match TRBD1. CDR3 length equals 14 residues. Germline V gene lookup returns CDR1 SQVTM and CDR2 ANQGSEA. Germline trimming cut 4 bases from V and 5 bases from J; bases unmatched to any gene: 8. The CDR3 nucleotides read TGCAGCGTTGTAGTACAGGGGCGACGAAACACCATATATTTT. This translates into CSVVVQGRRNTIYF.

This clone has only a few counts. The rearrangement uses TRBV3-1 (or the pseudogene TRBV3-2) and TRBJ1-6, with unresolved D. The length of the CDR3 is 16 residues. CDR1 LGHDT and CDR2 YNNKEL come from the germline V gene (reference sequence). V lost 1 base and J 4 bases, leaving 11 bases between the germline ends. In nucleotides, the CDR3 is TGTGCCAGCAGCCAAGCCGGGTCGCTTTATAATTCACCCCTCCACTTT. It codes for CASSQAGSLYNSPLHF.

The gene calls are TRBV5-1 and TRBJ1-1, with TRBD1 identical over 8 bases. The trim removed 4 bases at V and 2 bases at J, leaving 7 bases unmatched. This CDR3 has 15 residues. CDR1 is SGHRS, CDR2 YFSETQ, per germline. The CDR3 loop is CASSPKQGDNTEAFF. As DNA, the CDR3 is TGCGCCAGCAGCCCAAAACAGGGGGACAACACTGAAGCTTTCTTT.

This clone was observed once. This chain uses TRBV21-1 with TRBJ2-3; the table's D call TRBD1 went unverified against the DNA. TRBV21-1 is flagged as a pseudogene. The CDR3 runs to 16 residues. The CDR3 reads CASSKIRQGTTDTQYF. CDR3 sequence (DNA): TGTGCCAGCAGCAAAATTCGACAGGGGACCACAGATACGCAGTATTTT.

The rearrangement joins TRBV3-1 (or the pseudogene TRBV3-2) to TRBJ1-1; possibly TRBD1 for D (5 bases). V lost 8 bases to trimming and J lost 1 base, with 11 bases between them. The CDR3 sequence is 13 residues long. The germline V gene has CDR1 LGHDT and CDR2 YNNKEL (reference sequence). The CDR3 loop reads CASADRRNTEAFF. CDR3 DNA: TGTGCCAGCGCAGACAGAAGGAACACTGAAGCTTTCTTT.